Below, 4 T cell receptor beta chains from the same sample are listed, as sequenced in a study of identical twins. MiXCR, applied by TCRdb to the 5' RACE reads, yields one record per CDR3 protein. The table has fewer than 250,000 distinct CDR3 sequences, approximately 7.9% seen once. A further study also used this sample, focusing on yellow fever vaccine responses in identical twins.

Sequenced: CD8+ T cells sorted from blood. The receptors shown here come from a young woman in good health.

The rearrangement uses TRBV7-9 and TRBJ2-1; no clear D gene. CDR1 is SEHNR and CDR2 is FQNEAQ in the germline V gene (reference sequence). The length of the CDR3 is 15 residues. The V gene lost 5 bases and the J gene lost 0 bases, with 11 bases spanning the gap. The CDR3 DNA reads TGTGCCAGCAGCCGACCTTATAGCTCCTACAATGAGCAGTTCTTC. Translation gives CASSRPYSSYNEQFF.

This clonotype was observed a few times. In DNA, the CDR3 is TGTGCCACCAGCGACAACGCCGACGAAGGGGAGCTGTTTTTT. It yields the protein CATSDNADEGELFF. The V call is TRBV15, the J call TRBJ2-2, with D hard to call. The CDR3 runs 14 residues. V was shortened by 5 bases and J by 8 bases, with 15 bases between the two germline ends. CDR1 is LNHNV and CDR2 is YYDKDF in the germline V gene (reference sequence).

The V gene is TRBV27, the J gene TRBJ2-3; weak D call: TRBD1 (5 bases). The CDR3 is made up of 15 amino acids. Trimming removed 4 bases at V and 5 bases at J, with 16 bases between. From germline, CDR1 is MNHEY and CDR2 SMNVEV (reference sequence). CDR3 bases: TGTGCCAGCAGTTCTTTTCTCGGTCAGGGAGATACGCAGTATTTT. This translates into CASSSFLGQGDTQYF.

This clonotype was recorded many times. The chain is built from TRBV4-1 and TRBJ2-3; D may be TRBD1 or TRBD2 (6 bases each). In germline, CDR1 is MGHRA, CDR2 YSYEKL. Trimming shortened V by 4 bases and J by 0 bases, and 14 bases separated the two germline ends. The CDR3 consists of 16 residues. In DNA, the CDR3 is TGCGCCAGCAGCCCTGGGGGGCTCGCTAGCACAGATACGCAGTATTTT. Its protein is CASSPGGLASTDTQYF.